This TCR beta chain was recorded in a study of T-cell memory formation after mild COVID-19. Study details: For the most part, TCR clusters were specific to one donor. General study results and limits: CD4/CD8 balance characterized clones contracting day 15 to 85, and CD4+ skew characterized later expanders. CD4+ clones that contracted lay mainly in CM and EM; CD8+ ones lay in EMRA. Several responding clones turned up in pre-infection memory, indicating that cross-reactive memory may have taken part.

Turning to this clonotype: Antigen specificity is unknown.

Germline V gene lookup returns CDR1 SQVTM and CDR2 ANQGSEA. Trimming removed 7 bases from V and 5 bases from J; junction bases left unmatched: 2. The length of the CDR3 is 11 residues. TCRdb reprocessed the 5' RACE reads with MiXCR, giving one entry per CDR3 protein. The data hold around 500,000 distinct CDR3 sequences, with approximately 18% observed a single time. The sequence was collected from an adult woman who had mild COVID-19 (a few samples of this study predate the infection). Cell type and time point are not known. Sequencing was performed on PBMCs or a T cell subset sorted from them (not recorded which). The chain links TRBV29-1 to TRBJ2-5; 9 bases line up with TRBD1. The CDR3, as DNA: TGCAGCGCTGACAGGGGGGAGACCCAGTACTTC. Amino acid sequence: CSADRGETQYF.